The 4 T cell receptor beta chains below were found in one sample sequenced in a study of blood T cells in healthy people across ages. The second PCR ran about 6 to 12 cycles with a sample-barcoded 5' primer and J-beta primers. Via MiXCR, TCRdb re-called the 5' RACE reads, giving one row per CDR3 protein. The data hold 1.5 million to 2 million distinct CDR3 sequences, with 49% observed a single time. Sequencing was carried out using blood. The receptors were sampled from a woman aged 40-49 years in good health.

The chain has TRBV20-1 and TRBJ2-5; 11 nucleotides agree with TRBD1. CDR3 length equals 15 residues. Germline CDR1 is DFQATT and CDR2 is SNEGSKA (reference sequence). CDR3 in amino acids: CSVWADRGRGNEQYF. The CDR3 DNA reads as TGCAGCGTGTGGGCGGACAGGGGGCGCGGGAATGAGCAGTACTTC.

This clonotype has a handful of counts. J is TRBJ2-1 and V is TRBV4-3, with D uncertain. Germline CDR1 is LGHNA and CDR2 is YSLEER. The CDR3 totals 12 residues. Deletions cut 3 bases from V and 9 bases from J, with 9 bases between. The CDR3 is CASSQTGREQFF. CDR3 DNA: TGCGCCAGCAGCCAGACTGGGCGTGAGCAGTTCTTC.

The V call is TRBV5-1, the J call TRBJ2-7, with 7 bases identical to TRBD1. The J call may be mistaken, given a closer DNA end match to TRBJ2-5. This CDR3 is 17 amino acids long. In germline, CDR1 is SGHRS, CDR2 YFSETQ. CDR3 amino acids: CASSYQDRDSGGKTQYF. The CDR3 DNA is TGCGCCAGCAGCTACCAGGACCGGGACAGTGGGGGAAAGACCCAGTACTTC.

The chain carries TRBV29-1 and TRBJ1-2; possible D gene TRBD1, 5 bases. Per germline, CDR1 SQVTM and CDR2 ANQGSEA. The V gene lost 4 bases and the J gene lost 3 bases, with 9 bases spanning the gap. This CDR3 has 12 amino acids. CDR3 coding DNA: TGCAGCGTTGCAGGGACGGACTATGGCTACACCTTC. Translating gives CSVAGTDYGYTF.